These 17 T cell receptor beta chains were all obtained from the same sample, sequenced in a study of blood T cell repertoires in COVID-19 (dated by TCRdb to about 2020). The library relied on the immunoSEQ multiplex PCR assay. TCRdb holds this immuneACCESS table with in-frame rearrangements only. Some clones are missing; in checked studies, unresolved V genes explain under half, and the rest has no known cause. Recorded for this sample are around 330,000 clones; roughly 87% of them occurred a single time. Together, the top ten hold more than 8.5% of the sample. The sequenced sample consisted of PBMCs or T cells enriched from blood (not recorded which). All receptors come from a woman aged 18-29 years who had recovered from COVID-19.

The J gene is TRBJ1-2, the V gene TRBV28, with 10 bases matching TRBD1. V shed 2 bases and J 3 bases; nucleotides not matched to a gene: 3. Germline CDR1 and CDR2: MDHEN and SYDVKM. There are 15 residues in the CDR3. DNA of the CDR3: TGTGCCAGCAGTTTAAGTGGGACAGGGGACTATGGCTACACCTTC. This codes for CASSLSGTGDYGYTF.

The J gene is TRBJ2-3, the V gene TRBV9; D might be TRBD1 (6 bases). Germline CDR1 reads SGDLS; CDR2 reads YYNGEE. The CDR3 contains 15 residues. Trimming shortened V by 2 bases and J by 2 bases, and 12 bases separated the two germline ends. The CDR3 here is CASSVGAGVTDTQYF. CDR3 bases: TGTGCCAGCAGCGTGGGGGCAGGGGTCACAGATACGCAGTATTTT.

The V gene is TRBV6-4, the J gene TRBJ2-7; weak D call: TRBD2 (7 bases). Trimming cost V 2 bases and J 3 bases, with 14 bases left between them. The CDR3 has 15 amino acids. Germline V gene sequence: CDR1 MRHNA, CDR2 SNTAGT. CDR3: CASSDGPGGSYEQYF. The CDR3 nucleotides are TGTGCCAGCAGTGACGGGCCGGGGGGCAGCTACGAGCAGTACTTC.

This chain links TRBV6-4 with TRBJ2-3, with D possibly being TRBD2 (6 bases). CDR1 MRHNA and CDR2 SNTAGT come from the germline V gene. CDR3 length: 15 residues. V lost 6 bases, J lost 3 bases, and 16 bases lay in between. The CDR3: CASSPRGMMTDTQYF. CDR3 bases: TGTGCCAGCAGCCCTCGGGGGATGATGACAGATACGCAGTATTTT.

The chain recombines TRBV10-3 with TRBJ1-2; D is unresolved. The V and J ends lost 2 bases and 7 bases respectively, with 14 bases between them. Germline V CDR1 and CDR2: ENHRY, SYGVKD. This CDR3 region has 14 residues. This CDR3 reads CAISEPTILRGYTF. The CDR3 nucleotides are TGTGCCATCAGTGAGCCGACAATATTACGTGGCTACACCTTC.

The chain links TRBV9 to TRBJ1-3; D possibly corresponds to TRBD1 (5 bases). The germline V gene has CDR1 SGDLS and CDR2 YYNGEE. Trimming left V 3 bases short and J 4 bases short, with 17 bases between. This CDR3 comprises 16 residues. CDR3 protein: CASSGTPEAGGNTIYF. As DNA, the CDR3 is TGTGCCAGCAGCGGGACCCCCGAAGCAGGGGGAAACACCATATATTTT.

The chain couples TRBV7-2 to TRBJ2-3, with TRBD2 identical over 14 bases. The CDR3 length is 16 residues. Germline assignment: CDR1 SGHTA and CDR2 FQGNSA. The J segment lost 11 bases and the V segment lost 6 bases, leaving 13 bases of the junction unmatched. The CDR3 region has the DNA TGTGCCAGCAGTAATGCCGGGACTAGCGGGGGTAAAAGGCAGTATTTT. It codes for CASSNAGTSGGKRQYF.

The genes are TRBV24-1 and TRBJ2-1; D unresolved. Germline V gene sequence: CDR1 KGHDR, CDR2 SFDVKD. V gave up 3 bases and J gave up 8 bases, with 13 bases separating them. This CDR3 has 14 amino acids. CDR3 amino acids: CATSDLRSSDEQFF. The CDR3, as DNA: TGTGCCACCAGTGATCTGAGATCCTCCGATGAGCAGTTCTTC.

This chain uses TRBV21-1 with TRBJ1-1; TRBD1, the D gene given by the table, was not confirmed from the DNA. TRBV21-1 is designated a pseudogene. This CDR3 region has 17 residues. CDR3 protein: CASRRQPQGGRNTEAFF. For the CDR3, the DNA is TGTGCCAGCAGGAGACAACCACAGGGCGGTCGGAACACTGAAGCTTTCTTT.

This clone appeared a single time. CDR3 coding DNA: TGTGCCAGCAGCCGTACAGGGTCGACTAACTATGGCTACACCTTC. Its protein is CASSRTGSTNYGYTF. This chain connects TRBV6-5 to TRBJ1-2; D perhaps matches TRBD1 (6 bases). The CDR3 length is 15 residues. The V and J ends lost 6 bases and 0 bases respectively, with 14 bases between them. In germline, CDR1 is MNHEY, CDR2 SVGAGI.

This clone was counted a few times. This chain links TRBV6-2 or TRBV6-3 with TRBJ2-5; D is unclear. V lost 0 bases, J lost 5 bases, and 10 bases lay in between. There are 14 residues in the CDR3. Germline assignment: CDR1 MNHEY and CDR2 SVGEGT. This CDR3 reads CASSYSSFGETQYF. The CDR3, as DNA: TGTGCCAGCAGTTACTCGAGTTTCGGGGAGACCCAGTACTTC.

This chain links TRBV5-6 with TRBJ2-7; 10 positions match TRBD1. Germline CDR1 SGHDT, CDR2 YYEEEE. This CDR3 has 13 residues. Trimming at V came to 1 base and at J to 6 bases, leaving 1 base not matched to a gene. CDR3 protein: CASSLWDRGEQYF. The CDR3 DNA reads as TGTGCCAGCAGCTTGTGGGACAGGGGCGAGCAGTACTTC.

This rearrangement joins TRBV6-8 to TRBJ2-3; possibly TRBD1 for D (6 bases). CDR3 length: 17 residues. Looked up from germline, CDR1 is MNHGY and CDR2 is SAAAGT. The ends were cut back, 2 bases at V and 7 bases at J, with 22 bases in the middle. CDR3 nucleotide sequence: TGTGCCAGCAGTTACCCGCGTGGCCAGGGGCTTAGAAATACGCAGTATTTT. Protein: CASSYPRGQGLRNTQYF.

The chain couples TRBV6-2 or TRBV6-3 to TRBJ1-5, with TRBD1 identical over 8 bases. V shed 6 bases, J shed 6 bases, and the junction held 10 bases outside the gene matches. CDR3 length: 15 amino acids. Germline CDR1 and CDR2: MNHEY and SVGEGT. The CDR3 loop reads CASSPRGQGIQPQHF. DNA of the CDR3: TGTGCCAGCAGCCCCCGAGGACAGGGTATTCAGCCCCAGCATTTT.

The chain employs TRBV5-1 and TRBJ2-2; D perhaps matches TRBD2 (5 bases). The V gene lost 3 bases and the J gene lost 1 base, with 13 bases spanning the gap. Germline V lookup: CDR1 SGHRS, CDR2 YFSETQ. The CDR3 contains 16 residues. The CDR3, as DNA: TGCGCCAGCAGCTCTACCGGACTCGGGAACACCGGGGAGCTGTTTTTT. Its protein product is CASSSTGLGNTGELFF.

The chain employs TRBV10-3 and TRBJ1-3; D call uncertain. V was pared by 3 bases and J by 4 bases, with 10 bases between. This CDR3 is 14 amino acids long. Germline values: CDR1 ENHRY, CDR2 SYGVKD. This chain's CDR3 is CAISDARLGNTIYF. DNA of the CDR3: TGTGCCATCAGTGACGCCAGGCTCGGAAACACCATATATTTT.

This chain links TRBV28 with TRBJ2-7; the D is unclear. V dropped 5 bases and J dropped 2 bases, with 25 bases sitting between them. This CDR3 is built from 18 residues. Germline loops: CDR1 MDHEN, CDR2 SYDVKM. DNA of the CDR3: TGTGCCAGCAGTGCCCCAGGTCGTCTGGGTCGCTTTCCCTACGAGCAGTACTTC. Its translation is CASSAPGRLGRFPYEQYF.